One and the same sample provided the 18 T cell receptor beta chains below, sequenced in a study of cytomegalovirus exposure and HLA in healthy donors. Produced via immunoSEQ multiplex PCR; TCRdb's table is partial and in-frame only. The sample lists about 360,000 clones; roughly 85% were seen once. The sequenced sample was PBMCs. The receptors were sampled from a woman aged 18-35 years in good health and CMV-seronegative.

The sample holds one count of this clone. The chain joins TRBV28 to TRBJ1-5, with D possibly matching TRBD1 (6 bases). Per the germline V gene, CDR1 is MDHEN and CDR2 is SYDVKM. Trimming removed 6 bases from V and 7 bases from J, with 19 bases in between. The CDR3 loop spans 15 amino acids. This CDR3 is CASRTNRGRVQPQHF. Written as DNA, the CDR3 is TGTGCCAGCAGAACCAATAGGGGGAGGGTGCAGCCCCAGCATTTT.

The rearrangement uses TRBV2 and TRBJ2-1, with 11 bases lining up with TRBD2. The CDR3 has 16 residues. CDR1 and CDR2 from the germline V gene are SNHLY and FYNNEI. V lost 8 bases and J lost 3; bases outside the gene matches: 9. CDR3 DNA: TGTGCCAGCGGGGTTAGCGGGAGGGAGGGCTACAATGAGCAGTTCTTC. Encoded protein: CASGVSGREGYNEQFF.

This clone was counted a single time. CDR3 nucleotides: TGCGCCAGCAGGGCGGGGGCGGGACGCGCCTACGAGCAGTACTTC. As protein: CASRAGAGRAYEQYF. The chain uses TRBV5-1 and TRBJ2-7; possibly TRBD2 for D (7 bases). The CDR3 is 15 residues long. V lost 5 bases and J 2 bases, leaving 17 bases between the germline ends. Germline loops: CDR1 SGHRS, CDR2 YFSETQ.

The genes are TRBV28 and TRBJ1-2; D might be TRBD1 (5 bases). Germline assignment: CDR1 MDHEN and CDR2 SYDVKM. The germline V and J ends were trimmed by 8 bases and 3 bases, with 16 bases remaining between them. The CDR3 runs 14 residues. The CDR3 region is CASHDLGEDYGYTF. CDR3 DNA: TGTGCCAGCCACGACTTAGGGGAGGACTATGGCTACACCTTC.

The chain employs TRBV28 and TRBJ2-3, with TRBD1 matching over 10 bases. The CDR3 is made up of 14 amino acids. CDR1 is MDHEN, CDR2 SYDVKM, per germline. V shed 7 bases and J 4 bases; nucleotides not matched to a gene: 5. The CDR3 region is CASKDRGNADTQYF. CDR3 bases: TGTGCCAGCAAGGACAGGGGGAACGCAGATACGCAGTATTTT.

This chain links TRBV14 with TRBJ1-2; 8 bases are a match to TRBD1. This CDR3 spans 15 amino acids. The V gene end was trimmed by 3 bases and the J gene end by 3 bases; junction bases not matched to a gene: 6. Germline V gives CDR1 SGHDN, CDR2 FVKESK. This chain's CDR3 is CASSQPGQGDYGYTF. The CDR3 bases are TGTGCCAGCAGCCAGCCTGGACAGGGAGACTATGGCTACACCTTC.

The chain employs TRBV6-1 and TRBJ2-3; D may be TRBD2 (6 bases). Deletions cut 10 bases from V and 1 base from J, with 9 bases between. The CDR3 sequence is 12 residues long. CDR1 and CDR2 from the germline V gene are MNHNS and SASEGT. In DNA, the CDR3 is TGTGCCACCGGCGGGGGCACAGATACGCAGTATTTT. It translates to CATGGGTDTQYF.

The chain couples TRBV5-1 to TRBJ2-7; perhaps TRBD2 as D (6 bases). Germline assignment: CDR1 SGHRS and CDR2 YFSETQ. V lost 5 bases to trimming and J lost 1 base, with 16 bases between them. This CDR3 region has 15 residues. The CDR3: CASRAGLAESYEQYF. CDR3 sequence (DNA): TGCGCCAGCAGGGCGGGACTCGCTGAATCCTACGAGCAGTACTTC. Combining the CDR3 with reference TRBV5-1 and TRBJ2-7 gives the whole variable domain KAGVTQTPRYLIKTRGQQVTLSCSPISGHRSVSWYQQTPGQGLQFLFEYFSETQRNKGNFPGRFSGRQFSNSRSEMNVSTLELGDSALYLCASRAGLAESYEQYFGPGTRLTVT.

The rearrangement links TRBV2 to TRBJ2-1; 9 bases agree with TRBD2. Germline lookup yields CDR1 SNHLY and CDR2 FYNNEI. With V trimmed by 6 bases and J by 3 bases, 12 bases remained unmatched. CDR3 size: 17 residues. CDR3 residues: CASRGGLAGLIYNEQFF. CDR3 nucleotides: TGTGCCAGCAGAGGGGGGCTAGCGGGATTGATCTACAATGAGCAGTTCTTC.

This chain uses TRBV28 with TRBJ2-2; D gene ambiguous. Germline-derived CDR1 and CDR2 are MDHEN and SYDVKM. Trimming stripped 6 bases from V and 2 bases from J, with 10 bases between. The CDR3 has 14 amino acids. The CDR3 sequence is CASSTERNTGELFF. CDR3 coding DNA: TGTGCCAGCAGCACGGAGAGAAACACCGGGGAGCTGTTTTTT.

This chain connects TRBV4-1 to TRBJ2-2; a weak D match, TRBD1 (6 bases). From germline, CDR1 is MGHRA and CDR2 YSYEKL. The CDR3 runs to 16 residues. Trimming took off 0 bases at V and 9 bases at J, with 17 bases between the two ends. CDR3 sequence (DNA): TGCGCCAGCAGCCAAGAGACAGGACACCGACCGAGGGAGCTGTTTTTT. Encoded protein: CASSQETGHRPRELFF.

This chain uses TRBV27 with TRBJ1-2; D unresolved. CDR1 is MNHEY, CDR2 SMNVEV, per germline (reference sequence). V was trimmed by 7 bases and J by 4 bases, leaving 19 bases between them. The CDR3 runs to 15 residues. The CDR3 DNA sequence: TGTGCCAGCACTCTCCGGATCGGAGGGCCCTATGGCTACACCTTC. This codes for CASTLRIGGPYGYTF.

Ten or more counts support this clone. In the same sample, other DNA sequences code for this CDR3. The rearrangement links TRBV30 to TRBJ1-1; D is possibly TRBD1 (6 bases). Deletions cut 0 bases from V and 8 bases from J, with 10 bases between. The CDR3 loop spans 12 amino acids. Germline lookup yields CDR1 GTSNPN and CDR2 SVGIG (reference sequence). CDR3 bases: TGTGCCTGGAGTGTACCAGGGGCCGAAGCTTTCTTT. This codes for CAWSVPGAEAFF.

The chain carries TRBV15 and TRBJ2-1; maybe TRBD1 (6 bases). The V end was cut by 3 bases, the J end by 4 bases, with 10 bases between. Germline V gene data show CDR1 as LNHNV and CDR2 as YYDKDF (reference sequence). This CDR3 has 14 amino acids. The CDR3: CATSSDRNYNEQFF. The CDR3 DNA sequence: TGTGCCACCAGCAGTGACAGGAATTACAATGAGCAGTTCTTC.

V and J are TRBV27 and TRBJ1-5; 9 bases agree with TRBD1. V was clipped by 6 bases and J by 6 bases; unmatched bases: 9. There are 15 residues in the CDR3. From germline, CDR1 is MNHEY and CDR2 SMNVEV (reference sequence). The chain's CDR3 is CASRLTGGEVQPQHF. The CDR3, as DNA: TGTGCCAGCAGGCTCACAGGGGGCGAGGTTCAGCCCCAGCATTTT.

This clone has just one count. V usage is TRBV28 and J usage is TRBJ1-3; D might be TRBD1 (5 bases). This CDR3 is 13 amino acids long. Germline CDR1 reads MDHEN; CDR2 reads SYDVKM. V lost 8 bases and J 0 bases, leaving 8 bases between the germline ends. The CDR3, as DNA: TGTGCCAGCGGGGACTTCTCTGGAAACACCATATATTTT. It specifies CASGDFSGNTIYF. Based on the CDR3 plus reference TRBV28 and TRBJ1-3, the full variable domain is DVKVTQSSRYLVKRTGEKVFLECVQDMDHENMFWYRQDPGLGLRLIYFSYDVKMKEKGDIPEGYSVSREKKERFSLILESASTNQTSMYLCASGDFSGNTIYFGEGSWLTVV.

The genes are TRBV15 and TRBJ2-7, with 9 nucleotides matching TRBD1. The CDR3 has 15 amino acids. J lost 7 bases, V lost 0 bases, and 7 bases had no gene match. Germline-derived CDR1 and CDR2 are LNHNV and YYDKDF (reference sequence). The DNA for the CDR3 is TGTGCCACCAGCAGAGATAAGGGGACAGGGTGGGAGCAGTACTTC. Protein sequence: CATSRDKGTGWEQYF.

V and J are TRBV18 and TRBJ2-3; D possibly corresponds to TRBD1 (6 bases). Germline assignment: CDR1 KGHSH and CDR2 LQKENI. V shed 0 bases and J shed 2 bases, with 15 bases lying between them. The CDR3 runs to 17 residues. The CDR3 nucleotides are TGTGCCAGCTCACCACCGAGAGGGGGAAGGGACACAGATACGCAGTATTTT. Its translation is CASSPPRGGRDTDTQYF.